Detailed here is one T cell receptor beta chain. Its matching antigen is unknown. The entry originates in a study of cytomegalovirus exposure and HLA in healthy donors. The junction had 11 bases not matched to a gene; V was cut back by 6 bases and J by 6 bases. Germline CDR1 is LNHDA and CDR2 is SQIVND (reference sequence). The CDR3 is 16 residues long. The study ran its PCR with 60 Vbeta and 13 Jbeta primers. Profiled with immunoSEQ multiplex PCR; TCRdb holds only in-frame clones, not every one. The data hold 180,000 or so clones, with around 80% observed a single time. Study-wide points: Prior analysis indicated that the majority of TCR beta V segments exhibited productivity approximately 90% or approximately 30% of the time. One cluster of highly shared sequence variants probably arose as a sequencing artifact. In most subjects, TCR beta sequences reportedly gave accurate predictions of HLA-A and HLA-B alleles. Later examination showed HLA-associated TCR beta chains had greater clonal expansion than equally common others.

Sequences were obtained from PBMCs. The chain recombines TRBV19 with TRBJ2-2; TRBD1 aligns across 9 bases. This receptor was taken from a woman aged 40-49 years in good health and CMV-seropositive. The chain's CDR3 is CASRKEGTGSAGELFF. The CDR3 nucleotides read TGTGCCAGTAGAAAGGAGGGGACAGGGTCGGCCGGGGAGCTGTTTTTT.